This TCR beta chain was observed in a study of blood T cells in healthy people across ages. Using a J-beta primer mix together with a sample-barcoded 5' primer, a second PCR was run for roughly 6 to 12 cycles. TCRdb used MiXCR to reprocess the 5' RACE reads, holding one entry per CDR3 protein. The repertoire includes 450,000 to 650,000 distinct CDR3 sequences, 24% of them detected once, and less than 9% sits in the top ten. V lost 7 bases, J lost 15 bases, and 21 bases lay in between. The CDR3 extends over 12 amino acids. The germline V gene has CDR1 DFQATT and CDR2 SNEGSKA (reference sequence). These same records also appear under a second study, on T cells of mothers and their children. As that study records: Sample barcodes plus 2-4 random nucleotides came from the M1S primer.

This receptor was identified in a boy between 10 and 17 years old in good health. This chain uses TRBV20-1 with TRBJ1-4; D is uncertain. Source material: blood. The CDR3 is CSVRSGSQEVFF. In DNA form, the CDR3 reads TGCAGTGTTCGGTCCGGGTCCCAGGAGGTGTTTTTT.